This T cell receptor (beta chain) was identified in a study of cytomegalovirus exposure and HLA in healthy donors. This CDR3 is built from 17 residues. Losses at the gene ends were 7 bases for V and 6 bases for J; bases not matched to a gene: 10. Germline loops: CDR1 SGHAT, CDR2 FQNNGV. Study outcomes and limitations: Most observed TCR sequences were rare, whereas some public TCRs were detected in many donors.

The PCR was carried out with 60 Vbeta primers and 13 Jbeta primers. Sequencing used immunoSEQ multiplex PCR; TCRdb keeps in-frame clones, though not all of them. The data show fewer than 200,000 clones, about 72% seen once. Details on this clone: Its antigen remains unknown.

The receptor comes from a man aged 30 to 39 in good health and CMV-seropositive. The sequenced sample consisted of PBMCs. The rearrangement joins TRBV11-2 to TRBJ2-2, with TRBD2 matching 14 bases. The CDR3 region is CASTLRLAGGPAGELFF. The CDR3 DNA sequence: TGTGCCAGCACCCTAAGACTAGCGGGGGGGCCAGCCGGGGAGCTGTTTTTT.